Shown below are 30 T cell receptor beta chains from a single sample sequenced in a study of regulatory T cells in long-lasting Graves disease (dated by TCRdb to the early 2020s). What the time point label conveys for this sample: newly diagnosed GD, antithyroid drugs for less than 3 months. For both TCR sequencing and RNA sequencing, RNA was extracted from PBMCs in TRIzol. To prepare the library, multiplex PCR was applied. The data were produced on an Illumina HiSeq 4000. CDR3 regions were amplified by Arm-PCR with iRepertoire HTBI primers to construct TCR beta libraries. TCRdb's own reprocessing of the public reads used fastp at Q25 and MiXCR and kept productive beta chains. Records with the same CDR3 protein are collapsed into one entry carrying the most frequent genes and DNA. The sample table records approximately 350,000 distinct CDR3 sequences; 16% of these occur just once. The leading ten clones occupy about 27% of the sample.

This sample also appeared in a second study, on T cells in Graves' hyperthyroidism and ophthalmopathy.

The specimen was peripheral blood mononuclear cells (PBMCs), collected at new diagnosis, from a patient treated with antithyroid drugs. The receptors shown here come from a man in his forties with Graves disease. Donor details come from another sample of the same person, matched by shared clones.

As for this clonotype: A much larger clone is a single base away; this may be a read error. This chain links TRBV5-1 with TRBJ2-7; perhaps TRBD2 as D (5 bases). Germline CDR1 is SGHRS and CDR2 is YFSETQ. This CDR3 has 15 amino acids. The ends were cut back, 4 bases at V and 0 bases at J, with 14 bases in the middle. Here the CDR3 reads CASSPDGVSSYEQYF. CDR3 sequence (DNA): TGCGCCAGCAGCCCCGACGGGGTAAGCTCCTACGAGCAGTACTTC.

The CDR3 protein is CASSFLNEKLFF. The CDR3 DNA is TGTGCCAGCAGCTTTCTTAATGAAAAACTGTTTTTT. The rearrangement joins TRBV5-4 to TRBJ1-4; no clear D. Germline V gives CDR1 SGHNT, CDR2 YYREEE (reference sequence). V lost 2 bases, J lost 4 bases, and 3 bases lay in between. This CDR3 is built from 12 residues.

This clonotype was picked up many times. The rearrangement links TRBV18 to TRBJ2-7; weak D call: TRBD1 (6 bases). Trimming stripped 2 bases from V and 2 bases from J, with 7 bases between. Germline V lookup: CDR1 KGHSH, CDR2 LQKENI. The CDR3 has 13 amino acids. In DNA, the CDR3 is TGTGCCAGCTCACCAGGACAGACCTACGAGCAGTACTTC. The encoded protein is CASSPGQTYEQYF.

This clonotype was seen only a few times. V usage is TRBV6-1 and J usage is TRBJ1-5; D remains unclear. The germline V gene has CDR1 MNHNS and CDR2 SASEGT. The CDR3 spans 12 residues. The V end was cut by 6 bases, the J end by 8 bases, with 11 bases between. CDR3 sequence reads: CASSHGWEPQHF. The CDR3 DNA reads TGTGCCAGCAGCCATGGATGGGAGCCCCAGCATTTT.

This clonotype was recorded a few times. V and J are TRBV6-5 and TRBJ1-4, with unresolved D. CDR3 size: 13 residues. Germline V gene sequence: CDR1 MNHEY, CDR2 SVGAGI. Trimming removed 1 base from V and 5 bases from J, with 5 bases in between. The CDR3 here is CASSYLYNEKLFF. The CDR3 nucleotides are TGTGCCAGCAGTTACTTGTACAATGAAAAACTGTTTTTT.

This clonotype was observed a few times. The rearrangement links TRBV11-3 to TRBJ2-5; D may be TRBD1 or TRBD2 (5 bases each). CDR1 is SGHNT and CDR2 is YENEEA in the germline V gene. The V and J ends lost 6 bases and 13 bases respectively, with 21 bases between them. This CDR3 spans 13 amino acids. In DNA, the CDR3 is TGTGCCAGCAGTTCAGGATATAGGGGAGAACGGTACTTC. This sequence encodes CASSSGYRGERYF.

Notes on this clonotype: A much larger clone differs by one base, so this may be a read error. CDR3 nucleotides: TGTACCAGCAGCTTGAGCAGGGGCCTCTACGAGCAGTACTTC. The encoded protein is CTSSLSRGLYEQYF. The chain carries TRBV11-1 and TRBJ2-7; tentatively, D is TRBD1 (6 bases). The V gene's germline CDR1 is SGHAT and CDR2 FQDESV (reference sequence). The length of the CDR3 is 14 residues. The complete variable domain, with remaining parts taken from reference TRBV11-1 and TRBJ2-7, reads EAEVAQSPRYKITEKSQAVAFWCDPISGHATLYWYRQILGQGPELLVQFQDESVVDDSQLPKDRFSAERLKGVDSTLKIQPAELGDSAMYLCTSSLSRGLYEQYFGPGTRLTVT.

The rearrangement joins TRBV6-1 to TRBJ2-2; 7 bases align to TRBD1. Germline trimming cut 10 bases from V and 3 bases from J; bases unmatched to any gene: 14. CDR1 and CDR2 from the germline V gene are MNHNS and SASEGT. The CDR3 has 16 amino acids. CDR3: CATNARDSIDTGELFF. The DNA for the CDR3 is TGTGCCACCAATGCCCGGGACAGCATCGACACCGGGGAGCTGTTTTTT.

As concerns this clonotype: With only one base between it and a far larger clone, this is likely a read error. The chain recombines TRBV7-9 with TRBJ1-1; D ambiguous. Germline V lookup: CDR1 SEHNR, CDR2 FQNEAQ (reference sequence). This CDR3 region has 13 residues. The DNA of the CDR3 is TGTGCCAACAGCTTCGGCGGGGACACTGAAGCTTTCTTT. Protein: CANSFGGDTEAFF.

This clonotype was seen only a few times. CDR3 protein: CALRDSGGSYEQYF. CDR3 in DNA: TGTGCCCTTCGAGATAGCGGGGGGTCCTACGAGCAGTACTTC. V gene TRBV10-3 combines with J gene TRBJ2-7, with 10 bases fitting TRBD2. The V segment lost 11 bases and the J segment 1 base; nucleotides outside the gene matches: 8. CDR1 and CDR2 (germline): ENHRY, SYGVKD. The CDR3 loop spans 14 amino acids.

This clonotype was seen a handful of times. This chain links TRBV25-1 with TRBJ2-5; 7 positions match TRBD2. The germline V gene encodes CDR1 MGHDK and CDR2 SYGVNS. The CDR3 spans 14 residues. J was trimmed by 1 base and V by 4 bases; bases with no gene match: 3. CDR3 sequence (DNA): TGTGCCAGCAGTGGGACTAGGCTCCAAGAGACCCAGTACTTC. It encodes CASSGTRLQETQYF.

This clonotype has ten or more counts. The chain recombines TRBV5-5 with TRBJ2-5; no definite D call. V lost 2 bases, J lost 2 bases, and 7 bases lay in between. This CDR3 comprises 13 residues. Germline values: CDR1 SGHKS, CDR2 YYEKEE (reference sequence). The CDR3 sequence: CASSLREQETQYF. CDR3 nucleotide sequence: TGTGCCAGCAGCTTACGTGAGCAAGAGACCCAGTACTTC. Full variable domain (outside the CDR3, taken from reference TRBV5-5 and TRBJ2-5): DAGVTQSPTHLIKTRGQQVTLRCSPISGHKSVSWYQQVLGQGPQFIFQYYEKEERGRGNFPDRFSARQFPNYSSELNVNALLLGDSALYLCASSLREQETQYFGPGTRLLVL.

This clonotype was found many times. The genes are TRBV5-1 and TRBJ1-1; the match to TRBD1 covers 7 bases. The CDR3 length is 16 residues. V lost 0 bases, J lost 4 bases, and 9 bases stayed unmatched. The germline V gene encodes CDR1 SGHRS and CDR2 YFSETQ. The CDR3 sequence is CASSLGYDREFTEAFF. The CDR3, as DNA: TGCGCCAGCAGCTTGGGCTACGACAGGGAATTCACTGAAGCTTTCTTT.

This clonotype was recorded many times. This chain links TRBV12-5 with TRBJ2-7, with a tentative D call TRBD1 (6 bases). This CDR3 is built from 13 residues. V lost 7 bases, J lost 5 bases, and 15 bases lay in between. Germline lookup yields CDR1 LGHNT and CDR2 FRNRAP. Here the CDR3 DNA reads TGTGCTAGTGCCCCTCCGGACAGACACGAGCAGTACTTC. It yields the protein CASAPPDRHEQYF.

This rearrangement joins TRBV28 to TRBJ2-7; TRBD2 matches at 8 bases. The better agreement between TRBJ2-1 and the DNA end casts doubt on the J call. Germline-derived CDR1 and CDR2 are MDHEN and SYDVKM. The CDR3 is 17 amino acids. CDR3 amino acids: CASSWGRASGFYNEQFF. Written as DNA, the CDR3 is TGTGCCAGCAGTTGGGGGAGGGCTAGCGGGTTCTACAATGAGCAGTTCTTC.

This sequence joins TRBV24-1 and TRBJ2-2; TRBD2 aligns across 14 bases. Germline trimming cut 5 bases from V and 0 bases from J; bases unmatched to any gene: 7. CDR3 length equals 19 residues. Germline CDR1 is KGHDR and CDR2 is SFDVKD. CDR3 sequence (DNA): TGTGCCACCAGTGGCTCAGGACTAGCGGGGGGCTCGAACACCGGGGAGCTGTTTTTT. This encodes CATSGSGLAGGSNTGELFF.

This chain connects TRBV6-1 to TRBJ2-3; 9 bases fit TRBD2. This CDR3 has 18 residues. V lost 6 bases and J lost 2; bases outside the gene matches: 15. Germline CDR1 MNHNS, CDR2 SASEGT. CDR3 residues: CASRNSAGGPKNTDTQYF. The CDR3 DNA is TGTGCCAGCAGAAACTCGGCGGGGGGGCCCAAGAACACAGATACGCAGTATTTT.

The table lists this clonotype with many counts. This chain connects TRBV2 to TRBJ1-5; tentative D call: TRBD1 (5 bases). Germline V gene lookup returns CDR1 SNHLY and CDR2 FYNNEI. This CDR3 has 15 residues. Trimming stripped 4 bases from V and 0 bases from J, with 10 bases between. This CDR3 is CASSARGYSNQPQHF. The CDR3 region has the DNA TGTGCCAGCAGTGCGAGGGGCTATAGCAATCAGCCCCAGCATTTT. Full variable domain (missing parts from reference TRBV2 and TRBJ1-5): EPEVTQTPSHQVTQMGQEVILRCVPISNHLYFYWYRQILGQKVEFLVSFYNNEISEKSEIFDDQFSVERPDGSNFTLKIRSTKLEDSAMYFCASSARGYSNQPQHFGDGTRLSIL.

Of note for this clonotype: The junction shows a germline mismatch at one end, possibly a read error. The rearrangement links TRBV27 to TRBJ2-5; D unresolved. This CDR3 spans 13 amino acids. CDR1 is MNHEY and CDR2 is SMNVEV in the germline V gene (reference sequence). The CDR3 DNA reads TGTGCCAGCAGTTTATACAACCAAGAGACCCGGTACTTC. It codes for CASSLYNQETRYF.

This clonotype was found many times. In DNA form, the CDR3 reads TGTGCCAGCAGTTTATGGGGACATAATTCACCCCTCCACTTT. It translates to CASSLWGHNSPLHF. The rearrangement joins TRBV28 to TRBJ1-6, with a tentative D call TRBD1 (5 bases). Germline-derived CDR1 and CDR2 are MDHEN and SYDVKM. The CDR3 is 14 amino acids. Deletions cut 0 bases from V and 5 bases from J, with 5 bases between.

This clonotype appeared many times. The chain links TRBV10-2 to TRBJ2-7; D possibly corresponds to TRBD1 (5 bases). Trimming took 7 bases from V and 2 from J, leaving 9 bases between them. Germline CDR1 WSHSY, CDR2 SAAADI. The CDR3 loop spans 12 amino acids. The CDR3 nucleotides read TGCGCCAGCAACGCAGGGCCCTACGAGCAGTACTTC. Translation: CASNAGPYEQYF.

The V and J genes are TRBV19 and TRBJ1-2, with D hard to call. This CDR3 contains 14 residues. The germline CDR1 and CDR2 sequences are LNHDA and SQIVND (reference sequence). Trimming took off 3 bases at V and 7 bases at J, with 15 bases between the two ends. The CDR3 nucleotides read TGTGCCAGTAGTATTATGGAGGGCATCGCTGGCTACACCTTC. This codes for CASSIMEGIAGYTF. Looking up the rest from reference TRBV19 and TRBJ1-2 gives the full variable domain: DGGITQSPKYLFRKEGQNVTLSCEQNLNHDAMYWYRQDPGQGLRLIYYSQIVNDFQKGDIAEGYSVSREKKESFPLTVTSAQKNPTAFYLCASSIMEGIAGYTFGSGTRLTVV.

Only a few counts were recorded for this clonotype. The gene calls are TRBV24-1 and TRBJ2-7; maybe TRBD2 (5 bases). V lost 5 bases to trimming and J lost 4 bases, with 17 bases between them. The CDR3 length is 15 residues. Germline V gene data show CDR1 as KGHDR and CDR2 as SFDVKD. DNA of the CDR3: TGTGCCACCAGTGCCTGGGGAACTACGGGGTACGAGCAGTACTTC. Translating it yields CATSAWGTTGYEQYF.

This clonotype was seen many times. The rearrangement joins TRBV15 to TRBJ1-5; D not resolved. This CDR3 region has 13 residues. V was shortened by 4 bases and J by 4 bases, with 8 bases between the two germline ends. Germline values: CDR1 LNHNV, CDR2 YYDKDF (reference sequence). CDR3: CATSIRTNQPQHF. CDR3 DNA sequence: TGTGCCACCAGCATCCGGACGAATCAGCCCCAGCATTTT.

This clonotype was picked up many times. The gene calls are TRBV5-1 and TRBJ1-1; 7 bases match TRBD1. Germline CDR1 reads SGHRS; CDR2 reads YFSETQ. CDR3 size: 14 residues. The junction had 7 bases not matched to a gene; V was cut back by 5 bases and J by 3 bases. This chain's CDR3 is CASSSGQSYTEAFF. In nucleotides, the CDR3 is TGCGCCAGCAGTTCGGGACAGTCCTACACTGAAGCTTTCTTT.

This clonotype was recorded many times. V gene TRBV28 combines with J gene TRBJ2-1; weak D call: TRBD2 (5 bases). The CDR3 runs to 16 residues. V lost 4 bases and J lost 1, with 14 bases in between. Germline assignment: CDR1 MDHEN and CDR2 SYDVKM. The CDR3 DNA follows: TGTGCCAGCAGTTACGGAGGACCCAAGTCCTACAATGAGCAGTTCTTC. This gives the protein CASSYGGPKSYNEQFF.

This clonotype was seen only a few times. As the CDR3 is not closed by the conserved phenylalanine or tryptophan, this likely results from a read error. The CDR3 spells CASSLGVQPQHL. The CDR3 nucleotides read TGTGCCAGCAGCTTGGGGGTTCAGCCCCAGCATCTT. This chain links TRBV5-5 with TRBJ1-5; D gene uncertain. CDR1 and CDR2 from the germline V gene are SGHKS and YYEKEE (reference sequence). The CDR3 totals 12 residues. Trimming removed 0 bases at V and 6 bases at J, with 4 bases between.

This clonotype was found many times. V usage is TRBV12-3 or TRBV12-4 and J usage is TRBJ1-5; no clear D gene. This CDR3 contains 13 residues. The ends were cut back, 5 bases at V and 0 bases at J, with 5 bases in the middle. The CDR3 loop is CASSLSSNQPQHF. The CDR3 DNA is TGTGCCAGCAGTCTCAGTAGCAATCAGCCCCAGCATTTT.

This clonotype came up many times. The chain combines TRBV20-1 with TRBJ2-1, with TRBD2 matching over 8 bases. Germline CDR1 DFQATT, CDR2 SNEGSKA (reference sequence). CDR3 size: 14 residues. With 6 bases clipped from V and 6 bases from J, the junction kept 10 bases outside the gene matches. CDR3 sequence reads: CSAQRGGRSNEQFF. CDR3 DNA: TGCAGTGCCCAACGGGGGGGGCGTTCCAATGAGCAGTTCTTC.

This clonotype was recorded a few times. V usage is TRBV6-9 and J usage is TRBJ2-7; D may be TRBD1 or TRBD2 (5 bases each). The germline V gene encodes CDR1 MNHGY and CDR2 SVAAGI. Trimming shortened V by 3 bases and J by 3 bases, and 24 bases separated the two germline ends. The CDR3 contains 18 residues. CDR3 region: CASSYTALSGAGYYEQYF. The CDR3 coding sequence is TGTGCCAGCAGTTACACCGCCCTTTCCGGGGCCGGTTACTACGAGCAGTACTTC.